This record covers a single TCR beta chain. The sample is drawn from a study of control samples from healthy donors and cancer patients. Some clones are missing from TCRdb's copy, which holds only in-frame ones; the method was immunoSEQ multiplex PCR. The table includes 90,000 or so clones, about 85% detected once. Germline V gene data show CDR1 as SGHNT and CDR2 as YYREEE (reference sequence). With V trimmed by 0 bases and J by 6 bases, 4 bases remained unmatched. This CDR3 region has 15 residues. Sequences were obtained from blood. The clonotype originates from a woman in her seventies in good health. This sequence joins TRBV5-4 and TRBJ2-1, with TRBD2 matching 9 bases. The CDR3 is CASSLGGLAFNEQFF. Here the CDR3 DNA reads TGTGCCAGCAGCTTGGGGGGACTAGCTTTCAATGAGCAGTTCTTC.